This T cell receptor (beta chain) was found in a study of CD8+ T cells in alopecia areata. Germline lookup yields CDR1 SQVTM and CDR2 ANQGSEA. This CDR3 has 11 residues. Losses at the gene ends were 8 bases for V and 9 bases for J; bases not matched to a gene: 6. There are a few counts of this clone. Isolated RNA was reverse transcribed into cDNA used as the sequencing template. Repertoires were generated with immunoSEQ multiplex PCR, while TCRdb's copy carries only in-frame clones and drops some. The profile shows over 100,000 clones, about 47% of them singletons. V and J are TRBV29-1 and TRBJ2-1; 8 nucleotides agree with TRBD2. The receptor comes from a human donor with alopecia areata. The sequencing here drew on CD8+ T cells sorted from blood, taken at week 0. CDR3 DNA: TGCAGCCCGACGGCGGGAGGTGAGCAGTTCTTC. Translating gives CSPTAGGEQFF.